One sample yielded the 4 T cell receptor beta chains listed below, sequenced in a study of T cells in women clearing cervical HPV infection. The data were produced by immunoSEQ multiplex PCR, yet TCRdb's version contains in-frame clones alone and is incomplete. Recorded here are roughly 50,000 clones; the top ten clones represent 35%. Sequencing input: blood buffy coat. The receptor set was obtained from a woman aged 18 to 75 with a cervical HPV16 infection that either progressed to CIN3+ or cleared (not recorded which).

The CDR3 sequence is CASSAGDSGNTIYF. CDR3 bases read: TGTGCCAGCAGCGCGGGAGACTCTGGAAACACC. The genes are TRBV7-3 and TRBJ1-3; D remains ambiguous. The read halts 3 residues ahead of the CDR3 end, with the missing end drawn from the germline J gene. Germline V gives CDR1 SGHTA, CDR2 FQGTGA. The CDR3 is 14 residues long. Trimming cost V 5 bases and J 0 bases, with 8 bases left between them.

CDR3: CAIVRTDTKLRNEQFF. The CDR3 bases that were read are TGTGCCATCGTAAGGACAGACACTAAACTTCGGAATGAG. The V and J genes are TRBV19 and TRBJ2-1, with a possible D match to TRBD1 (6 bases). The read stops 3 residues short of the end of the CDR3; the missing end is completed from the germline J gene. The germline gives CDR1 LNHDA, CDR2 SQIVND (reference sequence). CDR3 length equals 16 residues. V was cut by 10 bases and J by 7 bases, with 26 bases left in between.

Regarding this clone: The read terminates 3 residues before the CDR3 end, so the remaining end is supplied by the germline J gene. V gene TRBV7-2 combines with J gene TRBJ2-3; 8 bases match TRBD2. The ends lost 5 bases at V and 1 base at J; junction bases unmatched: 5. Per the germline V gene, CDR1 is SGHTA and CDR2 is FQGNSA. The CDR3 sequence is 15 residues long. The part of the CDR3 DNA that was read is TGTGCCAGCAGCGGTCAAGCGGGGGGCACAGATACG. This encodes CASSGQAGGTDT. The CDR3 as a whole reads CASSGQAGGTDTQYF.

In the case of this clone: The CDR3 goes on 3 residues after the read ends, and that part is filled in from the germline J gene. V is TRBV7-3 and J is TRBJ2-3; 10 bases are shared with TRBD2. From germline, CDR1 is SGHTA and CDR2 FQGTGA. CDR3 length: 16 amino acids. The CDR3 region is CASSRNPLAGVETQYF. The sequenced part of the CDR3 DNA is TGTGCCAGCAGCCGGAACCCCCTAGCGGGGGTGGAGACG.